The present TCR beta chain was sequenced within a study of tumor-infiltrating lymphocytes in primary liver carcinoma. Study-wide background: The patient population consisted of men and women between 30 and 69 years of age. Study results and caveats: Between tumor regions, pairs overlapped more than tumor-adjacent and tumor-blood pairs did.

This clonotype has just one count. Antigen unknown. A much larger clonotype is one base distant, so this may be a read error. The V end lost 4 bases, the J end lost 0 bases, and 12 bases lay between the germline ends. Per the germline V gene, CDR1 is MNHNS and CDR2 is SASEGT. CDR3 length: 15 residues. Joint extraction of RNA and DNA used 20-30 mg of bulk tissue that was unsorted. TCR beta cDNA came from around 500 ng total RNA, primed with a constant-region primer. The TCR beta library was amplified through three nested multiplex PCR rounds in a modified ARM-PCR procedure. TRBV1-TRBV30 forward and Cbeta reverse primers drove the first two roughly 10-cycle rounds. One entry per CDR3 protein, called by TCRdb with MiXCR from the multiplex PCR reads. In the table there are around 120,000 distinct CDR3 sequences, 55% to 75% of which are singletons.

The V call is TRBV6-1, the J call TRBJ2-5; D call uncertain. Sequencing used liver tumor tissue from sampling region 1. The subset: tumor region T1, superior pole. The source of this sequence is an older woman with primary liver carcinoma and hepatitis B virus infection. The CDR3 is CASSVNPDNQETQYF. Here the CDR3 DNA reads TGTGCCAGCAGTGTAAACCCTGACAACCAAGAGACCCAGTACTTC.